These T cell receptor beta chains were read from a single sample in a study of shared clonotypes between healthy human individuals. Only in-frame clones appear in the TCRdb table, and some are missing; sequencing was by immunoSEQ multiplex PCR. This table has approximately 1.9 million clones, over 85% appearing once. The sample taken for sequencing was naive CD8+ T cells from PBMCs. These receptors all come from a man aged 18 to 30 in good health. Some clones in this sample may be carry-over from other donors' samples. The CDR3 runs from the conserved cysteine through the conserved F or W. The D gene is left open where the match is weak. Size values are once, few and many counts, or a class for expanded clones, and some rows have none.

j_call | clone_size | v_call | d_call | cdr3_nt | cdr3_aa
TRBJ1-2 | NA | TRBV28 | TRBD1 | TGTGCCAGCACCTTATTCGGGACAGCCTATGGCTACACCTTC | CASTLFGTAYGYTF
TRBJ2-6 | NA | TRBV6-5 | NA | TGTGCCAGCAGGGGGTCTGGGGCCAACGTCCTGACTTTC | CASRGSGANVLTF
TRBJ1-3 | NA | TRBV15 | TRBD1 | TGTGCCACCACCCTGGGGGACCGGGACAGGGCTGGAAACACCATATATTTT | CATTLGDRDRAGNTIYF
TRBJ2-7 | NA | TRBV18 | NA | TGTGCCAGCTCACCGCTGGACGAGCAGTACTTC | CASSPLDEQYF
TRBJ2-1 | NA | TRBV10-1 | TRBD2 | TGCGCCAGCAGTGAACTAGGGGCGGGAGTGGACAATGAGCAGTTCTTC | CASSELGAGVDNEQFF
TRBJ1-2 | once | TRBV7-8 | TRBD1 | TGTGCCAGCAGCTTAGTTTTGGGGACAGGCGAAGGCTACACCTTC | CASSLVLGTGEGYTF
TRBJ2-5 | NA | TRBV10-1 | TRBD1 | TGCGCCAGCAGTGATCCCGGGACAGGGGAAGAGACCCAGTACTTC | CASSDPGTGEETQYF
TRBJ2-1 | NA | TRBV4-1 | NA | TGCGCCAGCAGCCCCCGGGGGAGCCCAAGCTCCTACAATGAGCAGTTCTTC | CASSPRGSPSSYNEQFF
TRBJ2-2 | NA | TRBV27 | NA | TGTGCCAGCAGTCTCTTACTCGGGGAGCTGTTTTTT | CASSLLLGELFF
TRBJ2-1 | NA | TRBV18 | TRBD2 | TGTGCCAGCTCACCCCTTAGCGGGAGATGGTCGCCGGCGGAGCAGTTCTTC | CASSPLSGRWSPAEQFF
TRBJ2-7 | NA | TRBV7-8 | NA | TGTGCCAGCAGCCCTTACGTAAGATTGCGCGAGCAGTACTTC | CASSPYVRLREQYF
TRBJ2-5 | NA | TRBV4-1 | TRBD1 | TGCGCCAGCAGCCGACAGGGCGAACAAGAGACCCAGTACTTC | CASSRQGEQETQYF
TRBJ2-1 | NA | TRBV7-9 | NA | TGTGCCAGCAGCTCCCTTTTAGGGGATGAGCAGTTCTTC | CASSSLLGDEQFF
TRBJ2-1 | NA | TRBV11-2 | NA | TGTGCCAGCAGCGCGGACAATTCAGGTGAGCAGTTCTTC | CASSADNSGEQFF
TRBJ2-3 | NA | TRBV19 | TRBD1 | TGTGCCAGTAGTCTCCGGGACAGGGACTTATTCACCCTTAGCACAGATACGCAGTATTTT | CASSLRDRDLFTLSTDTQYF
TRBJ2-7 | once | TRBV28 | TRBD2 | TGTGCCAGCAGTCCCTCAGGGAGCGGGGGCTACGAGCAGTACTTC | CASSPSGSGGYEQYF
TRBJ2-7 | NA | TRBV6-1 | NA | TGTGCCAGCAGTGAAGGGGAGGAGGCCTCCTACGAGCAGTACTTC | CASSEGEEASYEQYF
TRBJ1-1 | NA | TRBV5-5 | TRBD1 | TGTGCCAGCAGCCCCCCCGCGGCAGGGGGCTTTACTGAAGCTTTCTTT | CASSPPAAGGFTEAFF
TRBJ2-7 | NA | TRBV30 | NA | TGTGCCTGGAGGAGGGTGGACTACGAGCAGTACTTC | CAWRRVDYEQYF
TRBJ2-6 | NA | TRBV7-3 | NA | TGTGCCAGCAGCTTACTCGGCTGGACCTACTCTGGGGCCAACGTCCTGACTTTC | CASSLLGWTYSGANVLTF
TRBJ2-7 | NA | TRBV30 | NA | TGTGCCTGGAGTGTAAAAGGGATCCAATACGAGCAGTACTTC | CAWSVKGIQYEQYF
TRBJ2-1 | NA | TRBV19 | NA | TGTGCCAGTAGCACGGGTTCACTGCAGAGCTCCTACAATGAGCAGTTCTTC | CASSTGSLQSSYNEQFF
TRBJ2-5 | NA | TRBV7-2 | NA | TGTGCCAGCAGCTCACGGACCAATGAAGAGACCCAGTACTTC | CASSSRTNEETQYF
TRBJ2-1 | NA | TRBV18 | NA | TGTGCCAGCTCACCGGCGGTGGGCCCCGGTAATGAGCAGTTCTTC | CASSPAVGPGNEQFF
TRBJ2-7 | NA | TRBV2 | NA | TGTGCCAGCAGTGAGAGGGGAAATTTGTTCTACGAGCAGTACTTC | CASSERGNLFYEQYF
TRBJ2-7 | NA | TRBV11-2 | NA | TGTGCCAGCAGCCCAAACCGGGCCGACGAGCAGTACTTC | CASSPNRADEQYF
TRBJ2-3 | NA | TRBV2 | TRBD1 | TGTGCCAGCAGTCCTACCGGGACAGGGAGCGTTGAAGATACGCAGTATTTT | CASSPTGTGSVEDTQYF
TRBJ2-5 | once | TRBV27 | TRBD2 | TGTGCCAGCAGTCCCCCGGGACTAGCGGGCTCGGAGACCCAGTACTTC | CASSPPGLAGSETQYF
TRBJ2-1 | NA | TRBV5-6 | TRBD2 | TGTGCCAGCAGCCCTCCGGGACTAGTTTTCTCTGAGCAGTTCTTC | CASSPPGLVFSEQFF
TRBJ1-4 | NA | TRBV9 | NA | TGTGCCAGCAGCGTGTCGGGGGCCGCAACTAATGAAAAACTGTTTTTT | CASSVSGAATNEKLFF
TRBJ2-3 | NA | TRBV10-1 | NA | TGCGCCAGCAGTGAGTTTGGGCATGATACGCAGTATTTT | CASSEFGHDTQYF
TRBJ2-7 | NA | TRBV9 | NA | TGTGCCAGCAGCGTAGGAGGTTCGGGGTACGAGCAGTACTTC | CASSVGGSGYEQYF
TRBJ2-4 | NA | TRBV7-9 | NA | TGTGCCAGCAGCTTGTGGCAGGAGTCACTAGCCAAAAACATTCAGTACTTC | CASSLWQESLAKNIQYF
TRBJ2-1 | NA | TRBV29-1 | NA | TGCAGCGTTGAAGATCGGGGTAGTTACAATGAGCAGTTCTTC | CSVEDRGSYNEQFF
TRBJ2-2 | NA | TRBV27 | NA | TGTGCCAGCAGTTTATCCCCCACCGGGGAGCTGTTTTTT | CASSLSPTGELFF
TRBJ2-5 | NA | TRBV7-9 | TRBD2 | TGTGCCAGCAGCTTAGGGCTGTGGGCTAGCGGGAGGTTAGAGACCCAGTACTTC | CASSLGLWASGRLETQYF
TRBJ2-1 | NA | TRBV5-4 | TRBD2 | TGTACCAGCACCTCGGGGGGGAGTTCCCAGTTCTTC | CTSTSGGSSQFF
TRBJ2-3 | NA | TRBV28 | TRBD2 | TGTGCCAGCAGTTTCGGGACTAGCGGGAGGGGCTCGCAGTATTTT | CASSFGTSGRGSQYF
TRBJ2-7 | NA | TRBV19 | NA | TGTGCCAGTGAGGCGCCCGCGGGTTCAATGAGGGAGCAGTACTTC | CASEAPAGSMREQYF
TRBJ1-4 | NA | TRBV7-6 | TRBD1 | TGTGCCAGCAGCTGGGACAGGGCTGAGACTAATGAAAAACTGTTTTTT | CASSWDRAETNEKLFF
TRBJ2-3 | NA | TRBV7-9 | NA | TGTGCCAGCAGCTTCCAGGGCGACCATACGCAGTATTTT | CASSFQGDHTQYF
TRBJ2-7 | NA | TRBV5-1 | TRBD2 | TGCGCCAGCAGCTCCTTAGCGGGAGACGGTTACGAGCAGTACTTC | CASSSLAGDGYEQYF
TRBJ2-1 | NA | TRBV25-1 | TRBD1 | TGTGCCAGCAGTGAATTTGTGACAGGGGAGAGCAATGAGCAGTTCTTC | CASSEFVTGESNEQFF
TRBJ1-5 | once | TRBV11-3 | TRBD1 | TGTGCCAGCAGCTTAGAAGGTAACAGGGGTTATGGTCAGCCCCAGCATTTT | CASSLEGNRGYGQPQHF
TRBJ1-3 | NA | TRBV19 | NA | TGTGCCAGTAGGTCTAGCTCTGGAAACACCATATATTTT | CASRSSSGNTIYF
TRBJ2-6 | NA | TRBV6-5 | NA | TGTGCCAGCAGTTCAGGGGTCGGGGCCAACGTCCTGACTTTC | CASSSGVGANVLTF
TRBJ1-2 | NA | TRBV19 | NA | TGTGCCAGTAGCGGATGGGACGTATATGGCTACACCTTC | CASSGWDVYGYTF
TRBJ2-7 | NA | TRBV28 | TRBD2 | TGTGCCAGCAGTACGTGGACTAGCGGGAGCCCCCACGAGCAGTACTTC | CASSTWTSGSPHEQYF
TRBJ2-7 | NA | TRBV10-2 | NA | TGCGCCAGCTCTGATGGGTTCGAGCAGTACTTC | CASSDGFEQYF
TRBJ2-1 | NA | TRBV6-5 | NA | TGTGCCAGCCGCCGGGGAGGTATAAACAATGAGCAGTTCTTC | CASRRGGINNEQFF
TRBJ2-1 | once | TRBV29-1 | NA | TGCAGCGTCGAGTCCCTCCTGGGGGTTTACAATGAGCAGTTCTTC | CSVESLLGVYNEQFF
TRBJ2-7 | NA | TRBV30 | NA | TGTGCCTTGCTGCGGACTACTAACGCCTACGAGCAGTACTTC | CALLRTTNAYEQYF
TRBJ2-2 | NA | TRBV29-1 | TRBD2 | TGCAGCGCCAAAGGGACTAGCGGCACCGGGGAGCTGTTTTTT | CSAKGTSGTGELFF
TRBJ1-2 | NA | TRBV2 | NA | TGTGCCAGCAGTGAAGGGGCAGGTGGATATGGCTACACCTTC | CASSEGAGGYGYTF
TRBJ2-7 | NA | TRBV28 | NA | TGTGCCAGCAGTTCTGCAGGGGGGTCCTACGAGCAGTACTTC | CASSSAGGSYEQYF
TRBJ2-5 | NA | TRBV13 | NA | TGTGCCAGCAGCTTCAAAGGGATCAGCGAGACCCAGTACTTC | CASSFKGISETQYF
TRBJ1-2 | NA | TRBV7-2 | NA | TGTGCCAGCACCGAGGTCCCGAACTATGGCTACACCTTC | CASTEVPNYGYTF